This T cell receptor beta chain was captured in a study of spatial heterogeneity in lung cancer. Judged by abundance, this clonotype is medium-sized. The antigen remains unidentified. TCRdb independently ran MiXCR on the 5' RACE reads; one entry per CDR3 protein. Among around 1,700 distinct CDR3 sequences listed, under 7% were seen once. Noted time point: sample taken at primary tumor resection. Germline V gene data show CDR1 as MNHEY and CDR2 as SMNVEV (reference sequence). The CDR3 loop spans 15 amino acids. Trimming took 10 bases from V and 8 from J, leaving 23 bases between them. Study-level results: Tracking of tumor mutation counts was seen in expanded intratumoral alpha and beta TCR counts.

V and J are TRBV27 and TRBJ2-2; the D is unclear. This TCR was recovered from a male donor with early-stage non-small cell lung cancer. The sample was lung tumor tissue, taken at surgery. The CDR3, as DNA: TGTGCCACCTCTCAGCCCCTGGGCCTAATGGGGGAGCTGTTTTTT. Translated, it gives CATSQPLGLMGELFF.